Sequencing of this TCR beta chain was carried out in a study of response to subunit inactivated influenza vaccine. Findings of the study overall: The authors put forward the suggestion that each seasonal influenza vaccination may bring in only a limited number of new T cells.

This clonotype was detected only a few times. Antigen unknown. TCRdb called the RT-PCR reads again in MiXCR, with one record for every CDR3 protein. The sample records about 520,000 distinct CDR3 sequences, around 7.7% being singletons. Trimming cost V 8 bases and J 8 bases, with 15 bases left between them. CDR3 length: 12 residues. This chain joins TRBV12-3 or TRBV12-4 and TRBJ1-1, with D unclear. The source is a man in his fifties or sixties who received an inactivated influenza vaccine. Sequenced material: PBMCs from blood, taken roughly 24 months after vaccination. The CDR3 DNA sequence: TGTGCCAGCTTGCTGGGGTTCGGGGAAGCTTTCTTT. It yields the protein CASLLGFGEAFF.